A selection of T cell receptor beta chains follows, all from one sample in a study of blood T cell repertoires in COVID-19. TCRdb keeps only in-frame clones here, not all; method: immunoSEQ multiplex PCR. This sample has approximately 110,000 clones; roughly 80% occur once, and the top ten carry around 6.2%. The sample was peripheral blood. Source of these receptors: a man older than 75 with COVID-19, enrolled during active disease. Both conserved end residues are part of each CDR3. Each record gives: V gene, clone size, J gene, D gene, CDR3 DNA, CDR3 protein. The D gene is left open where the match is weak. Clone size is given for some rows only: seen once, a few or many times, or a class if the clone is expanded.

v_call: TRBV7-2
clone_size: NA
j_call: TRBJ2-3
d_call: NA
cdr3_nt: TGTGCCAGCAGCTTAGTGGACTACCTCACAGATACGCAGTATTTT
cdr3_aa: CASSLVDYLTDTQYF

v_call: TRBV19
clone_size: NA
j_call: TRBJ2-1
d_call: TRBD2
cdr3_nt: TGTGCCAGTAGTCTAGCGGTTGAGCAGTTCTTC
cdr3_aa: CASSLAVEQFF

v_call: TRBV7-8
clone_size: NA
j_call: TRBJ1-2
d_call: NA
cdr3_nt: TGTGCCAGCAGCTTAGCGCACGGAGACTATGGCTACACCTTC
cdr3_aa: CASSLAHGDYGYTF

v_call: TRBV6-2/TRBV6-3
clone_size: NA
j_call: TRBJ2-7
d_call: NA
cdr3_nt: TGTGCCAGCAGTTATTGGGCAGGGAACGAGCAGTACTTC
cdr3_aa: CASSYWAGNEQYF

v_call: TRBV19
clone_size: NA
j_call: TRBJ1-5
d_call: TRBD1
cdr3_nt: TGTGCCAGTAGTAGGGGACAGAACAATCAGCCCCAGCATTTT
cdr3_aa: CASSRGQNNQPQHF

v_call: TRBV28
clone_size: NA
j_call: TRBJ1-5
d_call: NA
cdr3_nt: TGTGCCAGCAGTCCAACCTCAGGGTCCCATCAGCCCCAGCATTTT
cdr3_aa: CASSPTSGSHQPQHF

v_call: TRBV28
clone_size: few
j_call: TRBJ1-2
d_call: TRBD1
cdr3_nt: TGTGCCAGCAGTTTAGTACAGGGGGCGAACGGCTACACCTTC
cdr3_aa: CASSLVQGANGYTF

v_call: TRBV5-4
clone_size: NA
j_call: TRBJ2-3
d_call: NA
cdr3_nt: TGTGCCAGCAGCTTGTTTTCGGACAGAGCACATAAGACGCAGTATTTT
cdr3_aa: CASSLFSDRAHKTQYF

v_call: TRBV28
clone_size: few
j_call: TRBJ1-1
d_call: NA
cdr3_nt: TGTGCCAGCAGTTCCCCCCCGCGCACTGAAGCTTTCTTT
cdr3_aa: CASSSPPRTEAFF

v_call: TRBV7-2
clone_size: NA
j_call: TRBJ1-2
d_call: TRBD1
cdr3_nt: TGTGCCAGCAGCTCAGGACAGGGGGGGTGGTATGGCTACACCTTC
cdr3_aa: CASSSGQGGWYGYTF

v_call: TRBV28
clone_size: NA
j_call: TRBJ1-4
d_call: NA
cdr3_nt: TGTGCCACCCTGGGGGCCATTACCCAGGGGGAAAAACTGTTTTTT
cdr3_aa: CATLGAITQGEKLFF

v_call: TRBV18
clone_size: NA
j_call: TRBJ1-5
d_call: NA
cdr3_nt: TGTGCCAGCTCACCTTCACTTAGCAATCAGCCCCAGCATTTT
cdr3_aa: CASSPSLSNQPQHF

v_call: TRBV28
clone_size: NA
j_call: TRBJ2-1
d_call: TRBD2
cdr3_nt: TGTGCCAGCAGTACTAGCGGGACTGAGCAGTTCTTC
cdr3_aa: CASSTSGTEQFF

v_call: TRBV5-4
clone_size: NA
j_call: TRBJ2-5
d_call: TRBD2
cdr3_nt: TGTGCCAGCAGCTTAGGCGGGAGCGGCGGGACCCAGTACTTC
cdr3_aa: CASSLGGSGGTQYF

v_call: TRBV6-6
clone_size: NA
j_call: TRBJ2-1
d_call: NA
cdr3_nt: TGTGCCAGCAGTCCCCGGGACTTATACAATGAGCAGTTCTTC
cdr3_aa: CASSPRDLYNEQFF

v_call: TRBV7-3
clone_size: NA
j_call: TRBJ2-1
d_call: TRBD2
cdr3_nt: TGTGCCAGCAGCAACATAGCGGGAGTCCCCTACAATGAGCAGTTCTTC
cdr3_aa: CASSNIAGVPYNEQFF

v_call: TRBV9
clone_size: NA
j_call: TRBJ2-7
d_call: TRBD2
cdr3_nt: TGTGCCAGCAGCGCGGGACTAGCGGGAGGGGAGCAGTACTTC
cdr3_aa: CASSAGLAGGEQYF

v_call: TRBV2
clone_size: NA
j_call: TRBJ2-6
d_call: NA
cdr3_nt: TGTGCCAGCAGCGGGTACGCCTCTGGGGCCAACGTCCTGACTTTC
cdr3_aa: CASSGYASGANVLTF

v_call: TRBV18
clone_size: NA
j_call: TRBJ2-3
d_call: NA
cdr3_nt: TGTGCCAGCTCACCACCGGGAGAAGATACGCAGTATTTT
cdr3_aa: CASSPPGEDTQYF

v_call: TRBV28
clone_size: NA
j_call: TRBJ2-7
d_call: TRBD1
cdr3_nt: TGTGCCAGCAGGGGACAGACCTACGAGCAGTACTTC
cdr3_aa: CASRGQTYEQYF

v_call: TRBV2
clone_size: NA
j_call: TRBJ1-1
d_call: TRBD1
cdr3_nt: TGTGCCAGCAGCCCCCGACAGGGCTTAAACACTGAAGCTTTCTTT
cdr3_aa: CASSPRQGLNTEAFF

v_call: TRBV18
clone_size: few
j_call: TRBJ2-2
d_call: TRBD2
cdr3_nt: TGTGCCAGCTCACCACAAACGGCGGGAGCGAACACCGGGGAGCTGTTTTTT
cdr3_aa: CASSPQTAGANTGELFF

v_call: TRBV2
clone_size: NA
j_call: TRBJ1-6
d_call: TRBD1
cdr3_nt: TGTGCCAGCAGAACCGGGACAGGGGGCTCGAATTCACCCCTCCACTTT
cdr3_aa: CASRTGTGGSNSPLHF

v_call: TRBV10-3
clone_size: NA
j_call: TRBJ2-3
d_call: TRBD2
cdr3_nt: TGTGCCATCGAAGCGGGAGGGCAGGATACGCAGTATTTT
cdr3_aa: CAIEAGGQDTQYF

v_call: TRBV7-6
clone_size: once
j_call: TRBJ1-2
d_call: TRBD1
cdr3_nt: TGTGCCAGCAGCCCGGGACAGGGAGCTGGCTACACCTTC
cdr3_aa: CASSPGQGAGYTF

v_call: TRBV20-1
clone_size: NA
j_call: TRBJ2-1
d_call: NA
cdr3_nt: TGCAGTGCTCGACTCGTCAATGAGCAGTTCTTC
cdr3_aa: CSARLVNEQFF

v_call: TRBV7-7
clone_size: once
j_call: TRBJ1-6
d_call: TRBD1
cdr3_nt: TGTGCTAGCAGCACGGGACAGGGGGGGCTTATCCATAATTCACCCCTCCACTTT
cdr3_aa: CASSTGQGGLIHNSPLHF

v_call: TRBV30
clone_size: once
j_call: TRBJ1-3
d_call: NA
cdr3_nt: TGTGCCTGGAGTGTAGGGGGTTTCTCTGGAAACACCATATATTTT
cdr3_aa: CAWSVGGFSGNTIYF

v_call: TRBV7-9
clone_size: once
j_call: TRBJ2-6
d_call: NA
cdr3_nt: TGTGCCAGCAGTTTAAGATCGCGGGCAGAAGTTACTGGGGCCAACGTCCTGACTTTC
cdr3_aa: CASSLRSRAEVTGANVLTF

v_call: TRBV24-1
clone_size: NA
j_call: TRBJ2-2
d_call: TRBD2
cdr3_nt: TGTGCCACATCAACAGCGGGGTGGACCGGGGAGCTGTTTTTT
cdr3_aa: CATSTAGWTGELFF

v_call: TRBV28
clone_size: NA
j_call: TRBJ1-3
d_call: NA
cdr3_nt: TGTGCCAGCAGTTCCCCCGGCTCTGGAAACACCATATATTTT
cdr3_aa: CASSSPGSGNTIYF

v_call: TRBV6-1
clone_size: NA
j_call: TRBJ2-1
d_call: NA
cdr3_nt: TGTGCCAGCAGTGAAGCTTTCAGCGGATCCTACAATGAGCAGTTCTTC
cdr3_aa: CASSEAFSGSYNEQFF

v_call: TRBV3-1/TRBV3-2
clone_size: NA
j_call: TRBJ2-2
d_call: TRBD2
cdr3_nt: TGTGCCAGCAGCCGCACCACTAGCGGGAGACACACCGGGGAGCTGTTTTTT
cdr3_aa: CASSRTTSGRHTGELFF

v_call: TRBV9
clone_size: NA
j_call: TRBJ2-5
d_call: NA
cdr3_nt: TGTGCCAGCAGCGTAGGAAGTGAGGAGACCCAGTACTTC
cdr3_aa: CASSVGSEETQYF

v_call: TRBV18
clone_size: NA
j_call: TRBJ2-7
d_call: NA
cdr3_nt: TGTGCCAGCTCACCACCGGCTTCAGGACTAAGGAACGAGCAGTACTTC
cdr3_aa: CASSPPASGLRNEQYF

v_call: TRBV7-2
clone_size: few
j_call: TRBJ2-1
d_call: NA
cdr3_nt: TGTGCCAGCAGCTTAGGCAGGGACAATGAGCAGTTCTTC
cdr3_aa: CASSLGRDNEQFF

v_call: TRBV6-5
clone_size: NA
j_call: TRBJ2-3
d_call: TRBD1
cdr3_nt: TGTGCCAGCAGAATACAGGGGACAGATACGCAGTATTTT
cdr3_aa: CASRIQGTDTQYF

v_call: TRBV10-1
clone_size: few
j_call: TRBJ2-7
d_call: NA
cdr3_nt: TGCGCCAGCAGTGTAGACTTATTTTCCGAGCAGTACTTC
cdr3_aa: CASSVDLFSEQYF

v_call: TRBV18
clone_size: NA
j_call: TRBJ2-7
d_call: NA
cdr3_nt: TGTGCCAGCTCACCACCCTCCGTCGGACAGAAACCCGAGCAGTACTTC
cdr3_aa: CASSPPSVGQKPEQYF

v_call: TRBV28
clone_size: NA
j_call: TRBJ2-7
d_call: TRBD1
cdr3_nt: TGTGCCAGCAGTTTTCTCCCCCGGACAGGGGTCCGCAGGGCGGAGCAGTACTTC
cdr3_aa: CASSFLPRTGVRRAEQYF

v_call: TRBV2
clone_size: NA
j_call: TRBJ2-7
d_call: TRBD2
cdr3_nt: TGTGCCAGCACCGAGGGGCTAGCGGGTCCGTCCTACGAGCAGTACTTC
cdr3_aa: CASTEGLAGPSYEQYF

v_call: TRBV6-5
clone_size: NA
j_call: TRBJ2-7
d_call: TRBD1
cdr3_nt: TGTGCCAGCAGTTACTCGGACAGGGGGTACGAGCAGTACTTC
cdr3_aa: CASSYSDRGYEQYF

v_call: TRBV18
clone_size: NA
j_call: TRBJ1-5
d_call: NA
cdr3_nt: TGTGCCAGCTCAGCTCGGCCTGACAACGGAAATCAGCCCCAGCATTTT
cdr3_aa: CASSARPDNGNQPQHF

v_call: TRBV19
clone_size: NA
j_call: TRBJ2-1
d_call: TRBD2
cdr3_nt: TGTGCCAGTAGTTTCAGTAGCGGGACCGTCGACTACAATGAGCAGTTCTTC
cdr3_aa: CASSFSSGTVDYNEQFF

v_call: TRBV5-4
clone_size: NA
j_call: TRBJ2-7
d_call: TRBD2
cdr3_nt: TGTGCCAGCACCCAGGGCAGGACGACCTTGGGAGGGAGTTACGAGCAGTACTTC
cdr3_aa: CASTQGRTTLGGSYEQYF

v_call: TRBV28
clone_size: NA
j_call: TRBJ1-3
d_call: NA
cdr3_nt: TGTGCCAGCAGCCCACCCGGGACACCAGGAAACACCATATATTTT
cdr3_aa: CASSPPGTPGNTIYF

v_call: TRBV13
clone_size: NA
j_call: TRBJ1-3
d_call: NA
cdr3_nt: TGTGCCAGCAGCTTAGGTAGTACAGGAAGAAACACCATATATTTT
cdr3_aa: CASSLGSTGRNTIYF

v_call: TRBV11-2
clone_size: NA
j_call: TRBJ2-1
d_call: NA
cdr3_nt: TGTGCCAGCAGCGCCCCGGGGGGCTATGAGCAGTTCTTC
cdr3_aa: CASSAPGGYEQFF

v_call: TRBV5-1
clone_size: once
j_call: TRBJ2-5
d_call: TRBD1
cdr3_nt: TGCGCCAGCAGCTGGGGACAGGGGGCAGAGACCCAGTACTTC
cdr3_aa: CASSWGQGAETQYF

v_call: TRBV7-9
clone_size: NA
j_call: TRBJ1-4
d_call: TRBD1
cdr3_nt: TGTGCCAGCAGCCCCGTTCGAGACAGGGGGAGTGAAAAACTGTTTTTT
cdr3_aa: CASSPVRDRGSEKLFF

v_call: TRBV6-5
clone_size: NA
j_call: TRBJ2-3
d_call: TRBD1
cdr3_nt: TGTGCCAGCAGTCAAACAGGGGTCTCCACAGATACGCAGTATTTT
cdr3_aa: CASSQTGVSTDTQYF

v_call: TRBV27
clone_size: few
j_call: TRBJ2-1
d_call: NA
cdr3_nt: TGTGCCAGCAGTTTAACTATTCGCGACAATGAGCAGTTCTTC
cdr3_aa: CASSLTIRDNEQFF

v_call: TRBV18
clone_size: once
j_call: TRBJ2-1
d_call: TRBD2
cdr3_nt: TGTGCCAGCTCACCACCGGCGGGAGGCGTTGAGCAGTTCTTC
cdr3_aa: CASSPPAGGVEQFF

v_call: TRBV18
clone_size: NA
j_call: TRBJ1-5
d_call: TRBD1
cdr3_nt: TGTGCCAGCTCAACAACCGGGACAGGGGGGAATCAGCCCCAGCATTTT
cdr3_aa: CASSTTGTGGNQPQHF

v_call: TRBV24-1
clone_size: NA
j_call: TRBJ2-5
d_call: NA
cdr3_nt: TGTGCCACCAGTGACCCGGTAAGCCAAGAGACCCAGTACTTC
cdr3_aa: CATSDPVSQETQYF